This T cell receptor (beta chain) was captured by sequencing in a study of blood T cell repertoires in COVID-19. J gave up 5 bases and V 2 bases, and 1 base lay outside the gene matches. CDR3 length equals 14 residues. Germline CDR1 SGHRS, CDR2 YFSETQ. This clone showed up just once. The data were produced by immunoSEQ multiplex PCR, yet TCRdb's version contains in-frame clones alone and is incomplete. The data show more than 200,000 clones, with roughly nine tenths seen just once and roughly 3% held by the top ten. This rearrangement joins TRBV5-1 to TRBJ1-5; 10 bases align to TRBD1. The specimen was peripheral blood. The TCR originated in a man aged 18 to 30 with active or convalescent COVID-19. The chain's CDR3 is CASSFGQGDQPQHF. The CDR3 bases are TGCGCCAGCAGCTTTGGACAGGGGGATCAGCCCCAGCATTTT. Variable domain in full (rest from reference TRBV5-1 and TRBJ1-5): KAGVTQTPRYLIKTRGQQVTLSCSPISGHRSVSWYQQTPGQGLQFLFEYFSETQRNKGNFPGRFSGRQFSNSRSEMNVSTLELGDSALYLCASSFGQGDQPQHFGDGTRLSIL.